A selection of T cell receptor beta chains follows, all from one sample in a study of blood T cell repertoires in COVID-19. Repertoires were generated with immunoSEQ multiplex PCR, while TCRdb's copy carries only in-frame clones and drops some. The sample consists of over 200,000 clones, 83% of them appearing once. Sequenced sample: peripheral blood. These receptors all come from a man in his forties with active or convalescent COVID-19. Both conserved end residues are part of each CDR3. A D gene is named only where the DNA matches it firmly. Clone size is stated in some rows and not others, as once, few, many or a class when expanded.

TRBJ1-2 TRBV12-3/TRBV12-4 - TRBD1 13 TGTGCCAGCAGTTGGGACAGGGGGGAAGGCTACACCTTC CASSWDRGEGYTF
TRBJ1-1 TRBV12-3/TRBV12-4 - - 11 TGTGCCAGCAGTCAGAGACTGGGAGCTTTCTTT CASSQRLGAFF
TRBJ1-1 TRBV11-3 - TRBD1 16 TGTGCCAGCAGGCCCCCTGAGGGACAGGGGGGCACTGAAGCTTTCTTT CASRPPEGQGGTEAFF
TRBJ2-2 TRBV7-6 - TRBD1 15 TGTGCCAGCAGAAAAGGGACAGGGAACACCGGGGAGCTGTTTTTT CASRKGTGNTGELFF
TRBJ2-1 TRBV27 - TRBD2 16 TGTGCCAGCAGTTTGACGGGACTAGCGGGCGTGAATGAGCAGTTCTTC CASSLTGLAGVNEQFF
TRBJ1-6 TRBV2 - TRBD1 16 TGTGCCAGCAGACAATTGGGGCAGGGGGAGAATTCACCCCTCCACTTT CASRQLGQGENSPLHF
TRBJ1-6 TRBV4-1 once - 14 TGCGCCAGCAGCCGGACAGATGATAATTCACCCCTCCACTTT CASSRTDDNSPLHF
TRBJ1-1 TRBV9 - TRBD1 15 TGTGCCAGCTCCCAAAGGACAGGCCCGAACACTGAAGCTTTCTTT CASSQRTGPNTEAFF
TRBJ2-5 TRBV29-1 - TRBD1 13 TGCAGCGTAGGGGGCAACGAGGGAGAGACCCAGTACTTC CSVGGNEGETQYF
TRBJ2-3 TRBV6-4 - TRBD2 14 TGTGCCAGCAGTGACGGACTAGCGTCAGATACGCAGTATTTT CASSDGLASDTQYF
TRBJ1-3 TRBV6-5 - - 13 TGTGCCAGCAGTTACGGACAGCGAAACACCATATATTTT CASSYGQRNTIYF
TRBJ2-1 TRBV21-1 - - 16 TGTGCCAGCAGCAAGGATTCCCGGGAAACCCGCAATGAGCAGTTCTTC CASSKDSRETRNEQFF
TRBJ2-7 TRBV5-6 few - 15 TGTGCCAGCAGCTTGTTGTCCGACAGGACCTACGAGCAGTACTTC CASSLLSDRTYEQYF
TRBJ2-2 TRBV30 - TRBD2 15 TGTGCCGCCCCGTCGGGCGGGAGGAGAACCGGGGAGCTGTTTTTT CAAPSGGRRTGELFF
TRBJ2-5 TRBV10-2 - - 13 TGCGCCAGCCGAACCGCAGGGCAAGAGACCCAGTACTTC CASRTAGQETQYF
TRBJ1-1 TRBV19 - TRBD1 14 TGTGCCAGTACCCAGGGGGGCTTGAACACTGAAGCTTTCTTT CASTQGGLNTEAFF
TRBJ2-5 TRBV7-2 - TRBD1 16 TGTGCCAGCAGCTTGGCCGGACAGGGGGTTGGGGAGACCCAGTACTTC CASSLAGQGVGETQYF
TRBJ2-5 TRBV5-1 - TRBD2 14 TGCGCCAGCAGCGATAATAGCGGGGGAGAGACCCAGTACTTC CASSDNSGGETQYF
TRBJ1-3 TRBV3-1/TRBV3-2 once - 13 TGTGCCAGCAGCCAAACACCTGGAAACACCATATATTTT CASSQTPGNTIYF
TRBJ1-1 TRBV30 - TRBD1 11 TGTGCCTGGGGGGGGACAGGGGAAGCTTTCTTT CAWGGTGEAFF
TRBJ2-7 TRBV9 - - 14 TGTGCCAGCAGCGTAGGACAGAGCTCCTACGAGCAGTACTTC CASSVGQSSYEQYF
TRBJ1-5 TRBV7-8 - TRBD1 17 TGTGCCAGCAGCCCAAGACAGGGGGCCAATAGCAATCAGCCCCAGCATTTT CASSPRQGANSNQPQHF
TRBJ2-7 TRBV18 - TRBD2 20 TGTGCCAGCTCACCACCTAATAGCAGGGCCACTAGCGGGAGCACCTACGAGCAGTACTTC CASSPPNSRATSGSTYEQYF
TRBJ1-2 TRBV21-1 - - 15 TGTGCCAGCAGCTCCCACCTCAAACGGGGCTATGGCTACACCTTC CASSSHLKRGYGYTF
TRBJ2-1 TRBV5-1 - TRBD2 13 TGCGCCAGCAGACTAGCGGGAGATAAGGAGCAGTTCTTC CASRLAGDKEQFF
TRBJ1-5 TRBV6-5 - TRBD1 15 TGTGCCAGCGTTACAGGGGGAGGAAGTCATCAGCCCCAGCATTTT CASVTGGGSHQPQHF
TRBJ1-4 TRBV27 - TRBD1 15 TGTGCCAGCAGTGGGGGACAGGGAGGTTTTGAAAAACTGTTTTTT CASSGGQGGFEKLFF